This record covers a single TCR beta chain. The antigen remains undetermined. The sample comes from a study of cytomegalovirus exposure and HLA in healthy donors. The donors were healthy bone marrow donors. The ends lost 6 bases at V and 0 bases at J; junction bases unmatched: 2. Per germline, CDR1 MNHNS and CDR2 SASEGT. This CDR3 region has 15 residues. The PCR made use of 60 Vbeta and 13 Jbeta primers. Under the authors' procedure: Later reanalysis found roughly 80 million unique TCR beta chains, some 10 million of them shared. Generated by immunoSEQ multiplex PCR, the TCRdb table keeps only in-frame clones and is missing some. V, J and clone size reflect that table, while D and trimming were determined from the DNA. The profile shows about 130,000 clones, less than 75% of them singletons. Study-level points and caveats: Other equally common chains were less clonally expanded than HLA-associated TCR beta chains, a later analysis showed. According to a later analysis, most TCR beta chains associated with CMV appeared HLA-restricted.

V gene TRBV6-1 combines with J gene TRBJ1-5; 10 bases map to TRBD1. Sequences were obtained from PBMCs. The sequence derives from a woman in her forties in good health and CMV-seropositive. The CDR3 sequence is CASSDRGLSNQPQHF. DNA for the CDR3: TGTGCCAGCAGCGACAGGGGGCTTAGCAATCAGCCCCAGCATTTT.